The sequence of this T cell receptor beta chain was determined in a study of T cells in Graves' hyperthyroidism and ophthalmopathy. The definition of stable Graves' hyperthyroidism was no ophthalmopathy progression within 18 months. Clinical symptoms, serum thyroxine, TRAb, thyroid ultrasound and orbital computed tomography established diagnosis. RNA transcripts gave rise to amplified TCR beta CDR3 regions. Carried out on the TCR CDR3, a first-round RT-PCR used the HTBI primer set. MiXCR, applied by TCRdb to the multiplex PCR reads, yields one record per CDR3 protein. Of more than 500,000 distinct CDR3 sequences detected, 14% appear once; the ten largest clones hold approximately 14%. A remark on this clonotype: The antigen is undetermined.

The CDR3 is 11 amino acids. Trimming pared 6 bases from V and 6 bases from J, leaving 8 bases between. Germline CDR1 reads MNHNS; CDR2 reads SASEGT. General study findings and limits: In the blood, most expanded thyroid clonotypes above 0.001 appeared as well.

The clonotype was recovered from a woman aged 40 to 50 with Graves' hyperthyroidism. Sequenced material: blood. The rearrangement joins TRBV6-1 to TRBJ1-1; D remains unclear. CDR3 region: CASRREAEAFF. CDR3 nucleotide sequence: TGTGCCAGCAGGAGAGAAGCTGAAGCTTTCTTT.